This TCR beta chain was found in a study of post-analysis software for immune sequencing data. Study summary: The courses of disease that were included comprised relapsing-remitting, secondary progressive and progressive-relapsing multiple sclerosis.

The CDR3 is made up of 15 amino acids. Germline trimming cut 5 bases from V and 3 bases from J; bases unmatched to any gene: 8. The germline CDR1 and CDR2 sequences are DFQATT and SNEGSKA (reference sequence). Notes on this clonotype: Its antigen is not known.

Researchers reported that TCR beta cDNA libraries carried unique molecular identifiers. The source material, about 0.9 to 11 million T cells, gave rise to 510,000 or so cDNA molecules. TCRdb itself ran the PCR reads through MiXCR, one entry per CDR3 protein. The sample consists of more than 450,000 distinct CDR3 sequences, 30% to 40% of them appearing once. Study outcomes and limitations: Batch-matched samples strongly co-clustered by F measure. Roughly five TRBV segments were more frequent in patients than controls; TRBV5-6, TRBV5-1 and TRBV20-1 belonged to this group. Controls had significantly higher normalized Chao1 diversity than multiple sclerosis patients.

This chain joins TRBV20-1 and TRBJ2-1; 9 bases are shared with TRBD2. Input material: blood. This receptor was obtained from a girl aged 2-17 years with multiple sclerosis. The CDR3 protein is CSAVPGTSYYNEQFF. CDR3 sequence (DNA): TGCAGTGCTGTCCCCGGGACTAGCTACTACAATGAGCAGTTCTTC.